This T cell receptor beta chain was documented in a study of cytomegalovirus exposure and HLA in healthy donors. Study-wide results and limits: Most likely, a cluster of highly shared sequence variants arose as a sequencing artifact.

The PCR ran on 60 Vbeta and 13 Jbeta primers. Assay: immunoSEQ multiplex PCR; the TCRdb copy retains only in-frame clones and omits some. In the table there are under 200,000 clones, 65% to 90% of which are singletons. On this clone itself: The antigen remains unidentified.

The receptor comes from a woman aged 18-30 years in good health and CMV-seronegative. Material: PBMCs.

The CDR3, as DNA: TGTGCCAGCAGCTTCGGGGAAGAGACCCAGTACTTC. Protein sequence: CASSFGEETQYF. The rearrangement links TRBV5-4 to TRBJ2-5; D perhaps matches TRBD2 (5 bases). The germline gives CDR1 SGHNT, CDR2 YYREEE (reference sequence). Trimming left V 2 bases short and J 3 bases short, with 5 bases between. The CDR3 is 12 amino acids. The complete variable domain, with remaining parts taken from reference TRBV5-4 and TRBJ2-5, reads ETGVTQSPTHLIKTRGQQVTLRCSSQSGHNTVSWYQQALGQGPQFIFQYYREEENGRGNFPPRFSGLQFPNYSSELNVNALELDDSALYLCASSFGEETQYFGPGTRLLVL.